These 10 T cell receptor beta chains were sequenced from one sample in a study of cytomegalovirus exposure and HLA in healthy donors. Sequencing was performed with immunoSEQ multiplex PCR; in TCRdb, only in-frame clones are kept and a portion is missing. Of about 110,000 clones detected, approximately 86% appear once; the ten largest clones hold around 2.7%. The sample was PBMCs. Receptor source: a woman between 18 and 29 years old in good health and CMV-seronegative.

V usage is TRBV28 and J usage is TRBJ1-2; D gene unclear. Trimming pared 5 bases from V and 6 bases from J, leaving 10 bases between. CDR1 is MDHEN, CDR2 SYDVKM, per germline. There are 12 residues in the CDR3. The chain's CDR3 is CASSQMYDGYTF. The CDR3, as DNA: TGTGCCAGCAGTCAGATGTATGATGGCTACACCTTC.

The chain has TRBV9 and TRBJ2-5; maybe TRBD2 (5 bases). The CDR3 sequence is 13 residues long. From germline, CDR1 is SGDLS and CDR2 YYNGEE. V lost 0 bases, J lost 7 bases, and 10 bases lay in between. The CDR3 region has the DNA TGTGCCAGCAGCGTAGGAAGTGGAGGGACCCAGTACTTC. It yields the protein CASSVGSGGTQYF.

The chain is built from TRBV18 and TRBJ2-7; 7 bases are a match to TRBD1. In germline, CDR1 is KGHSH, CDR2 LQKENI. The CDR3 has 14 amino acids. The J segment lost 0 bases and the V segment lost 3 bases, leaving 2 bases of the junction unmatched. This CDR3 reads CASSPWDSSYEQYF. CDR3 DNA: TGTGCCAGCTCACCTTGGGACAGCTCCTACGAGCAGTACTTC.

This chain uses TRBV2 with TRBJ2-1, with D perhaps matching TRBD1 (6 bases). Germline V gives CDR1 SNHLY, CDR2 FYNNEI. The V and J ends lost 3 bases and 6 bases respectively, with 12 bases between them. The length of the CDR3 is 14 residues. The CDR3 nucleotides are TGTGCCAGCAGTGATTGGGACAATACCAATGAGCAGTTCTTC. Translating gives CASSDWDNTNEQFF.

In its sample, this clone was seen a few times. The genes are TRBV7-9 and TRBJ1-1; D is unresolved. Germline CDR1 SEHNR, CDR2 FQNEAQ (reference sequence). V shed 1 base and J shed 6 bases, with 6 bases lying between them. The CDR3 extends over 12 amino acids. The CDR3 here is CASSLGPAEAFF. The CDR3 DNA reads TGTGCCAGCAGCTTAGGCCCGGCTGAAGCTTTCTTT.

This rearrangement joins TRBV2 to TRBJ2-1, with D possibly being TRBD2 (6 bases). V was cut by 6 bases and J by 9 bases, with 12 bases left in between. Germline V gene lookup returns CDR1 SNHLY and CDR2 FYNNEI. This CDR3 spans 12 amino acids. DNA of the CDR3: TGTGCCAGCAGCTGGGGGGTGACTGAGCAGTTCTTC. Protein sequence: CASSWGVTEQFF. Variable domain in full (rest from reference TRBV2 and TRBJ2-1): EPEVTQTPSHQVTQMGQEVILRCVPISNHLYFYWYRQILGQKVEFLVSFYNNEISEKSEIFDDQFSVERPDGSNFTLKIRSTKLEDSAMYFCASSWGVTEQFFGPGTRLTVL.

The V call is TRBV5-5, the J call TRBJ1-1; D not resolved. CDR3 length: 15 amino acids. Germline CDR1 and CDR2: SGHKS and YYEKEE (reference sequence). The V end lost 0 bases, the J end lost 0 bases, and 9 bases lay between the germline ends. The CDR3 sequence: CASSLGQFLNTEAFF. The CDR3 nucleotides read TGTGCCAGCAGCTTGGGGCAATTCTTGAACACTGAAGCTTTCTTT. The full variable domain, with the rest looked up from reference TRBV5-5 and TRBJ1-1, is DAGVTQSPTHLIKTRGQQVTLRCSPISGHKSVSWYQQVLGQGPQFIFQYYEKEERGRGNFPDRFSARQFPNYSSELNVNALLLGDSALYLCASSLGQFLNTEAFFGQGTRLTVV.

In nucleotides, the CDR3 is TGTGCCAGCAGCGTAACAGGGGTGGGCACTGAAGCTTTCTTT. This sequence encodes CASSVTGVGTEAFF. The rearrangement uses TRBV9 and TRBJ1-1, with 7 bases that match TRBD1. CDR3 size: 14 residues. Germline CDR1 and CDR2: SGDLS and YYNGEE. Trimming took 1 base from V and 4 from J; bases not matched to a gene: 4.

The CDR3 is CASSSRGDSTDTQYF. CDR3 DNA: TGTGCCAGCAGTTCCAGAGGCGACAGCACAGATACGCAGTATTTT. The chain recombines TRBV13 with TRBJ2-3; D gene ambiguous. The V and J ends lost 6 bases and 0 bases respectively, with 13 bases between them. CDR3 length: 15 residues. From germline, CDR1 is PRHDT and CDR2 FYEKMQ (reference sequence).

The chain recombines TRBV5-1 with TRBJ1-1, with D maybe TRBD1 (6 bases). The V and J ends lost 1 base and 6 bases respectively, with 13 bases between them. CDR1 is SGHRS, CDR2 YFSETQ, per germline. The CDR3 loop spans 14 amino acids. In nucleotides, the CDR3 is TGCGCCAGCAGCTTGACAGGGCAGCACGCTGAAGCTTTCTTT. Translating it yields CASSLTGQHAEAFF.